This TCR beta chain stems from a study of T cell repertoires in cytomegalovirus infection (dated by TCRdb to about 2019). For the wider study: Because public TCR beta signatures pointed to carriage of CMV infection together with the matching HLA type, the HLA type of each donor mattered for the analysis.

CDR1 and CDR2 are drawn from the germline V gene: KGHSH, LQKENI. The CDR3 numbers 15 residues from cysteine through phenylalanine. CDR3 DNA only is kept here, 45 bases in frame from base 1. Trimmed from V: 1 base; trimmed from J: 8 bases; junction bases lacking a gene match: 6. With respect to this clonotype: Its specific antigen is unknown. The record has no base qualities; no much larger clone is one base away.

Paper-wide results and their limitations: The ex vivo response was dominated by HLA-C-restricted CMV-specific TCR beta clonotypes, which also provided the single most frequent clonotype in two of eight donors. In both this cohort and an independent 352-donor cohort, the cumulative frequency of public TCR beta family members distinguished carriers of CMV infection plus the relevant HLA type.

TCRdb records Illumina HiSeq 1500 as the sequencer. TCRdb took the public reads, trimmed them with fastp at Q25, ran MiXCR for clone calling and kept in-frame beta chains. Each CDR3 protein appears once, grouped with its most common genes and DNA. The sample includes 250,000 to 350,000 distinct CDR3 sequences, with 25% observed a single time. The ten largest make up more than 11% of the sample. The chain is assembled from TRBV18 and TRBJ2-1, and 9 junction bases match TRBD1. Sequencing was done on a sample of PBMCs. The receptor was isolated from a human donor in good health (CMV status not recorded). Some clones in this sample may be carry-over from other donors' samples. DNA sequence: TGTGCCAGCTCACCACACGTGACAGGGGGATATGAGCAGTTCTTC. The resulting protein is CASSPHVTGGYEQFF.